The following is a TCR beta chain sequence with its context. The data belong to a study of blood T cell repertoires in COVID-19. On the study more broadly: Collection of acute and convalescent COVID-19 samples took place in the United States, Italy and Spain.

As handled by the study authors: Reference gene primer amplification gave nucleated cell count estimates. The protocol was immunoSEQ multiplex PCR, while the TCRdb copy is restricted to in-frame clones and leaves out a portion. The V and J calls and clone size come from that table; D and trimming were worked out from the DNA. Counted here are just over 250,000 clones, around 87% occurring once; the ten biggest clones make up 2.3%. Sequences were obtained from peripheral blood. This receptor was obtained from a woman aged 45-60 years with acute or convalescent COVID-19.

Here the CDR3 DNA reads TGTGCCAGTAGTATTTCTTTTCGGGGAGACTACTACGAGCAGTACTTC. Amino acids: CASSISFRGDYYEQYF. The V and J genes are TRBV19 and TRBJ2-7; D might be TRBD2 (5 bases). CDR1 and CDR2 from the germline V gene are LNHDA and SQIVND (reference sequence). The length of the CDR3 is 16 residues. Trimming shortened V by 3 bases and J by 3 bases, and 18 bases separated the two germline ends.